The rows below give T cell receptor beta chains drawn from one sample of a study of neurological immune-mediated disorders. TCRdb fed the 5' RACE reads into MiXCR, producing one record per CDR3 protein. The repertoire holds 45,000 to 50,000 distinct CDR3 sequences, with roughly 4.1% as singletons. What was sequenced was PBMCs. The receptor source for this set is a woman in her sixties with multiple sclerosis. Each CDR3 is given with its conserved first and last residue. Each record gives: CDR3 DNA, CDR3 protein, D gene, V gene, CDR3 length, clone size, J gene. D genes are given only for firm matches. For some rows the clone size is stated as once, few or many, or as a class when expanded; others skip it.

DNA: TGCAGTGCTCCGACTAGCGGGGGATCGAATTGGTATTTT; CDR3: CSAPTSGGSNWYF; D: TRBD2; V: TRBV20-1; length: 13; size: many; J: TRBJ2-3
DNA: TGTGCCAGCTACGACCAACGACCCTATGGCTACACCTTC; CDR3: CASYDQRPYGYTF; D: .; V: TRBV21-1; length: 13; size: many; J: TRBJ1-2
DNA: TGTGCCAGCAGCTTAGTGGGCAGGATGGATGGCTACACCTTC; CDR3: CASSLVGRMDGYTF; D: .; V: TRBV7-9; length: 14; size: few; J: TRBJ1-2
DNA: TGTGCCAGCAGGGGGGCCGATACGCAGTATTTT; CDR3: CASRGADTQYF; D: .; V: TRBV7-2; length: 11; size: many; J: TRBJ2-3
DNA: TGCGCCAGCAGCCAAGATTGGGGAAGCTCTGGGGCCAACGTCCTGACTTTC; CDR3: CASSQDWGSSGANVLTF; D: .; V: TRBV4-3; length: 17; size: many; J: TRBJ2-6
DNA: TGTGCCAGTTTTTTCACCGGGGAGCTGTTTTTT; CDR3: CASFFTGELFF; D: .; V: TRBV12-3/TRBV12-4; length: 11; size: many; J: TRBJ2-2
DNA: TGTGCCAGCAGCTTAGTTCAGGGCGAGCAGTACTTC; CDR3: CASSLVQGEQYF; D: .; V: TRBV7-8; length: 12; size: few; J: TRBJ2-7
DNA: TGCAGTGTTCGACTAGCTGGGGAGAGCACAGATACGCAGTATTTT; CDR3: CSVRLAGESTDTQYF; D: TRBD2; V: TRBV20-1; length: 15; size: few; J: TRBJ2-3
DNA: TGCGCCAGCAGCTTGACAGTTTCCTACAATGAGCAGTTCTTC; CDR3: CASSLTVSYNEQFF; D: .; V: TRBV5-1; length: 14; size: many; J: TRBJ2-1
DNA: TGTGCCAGCAGAAACTCCCTGGGCACCGGGGAGCTGTTTTTT; CDR3: CASRNSLGTGELFF; D: .; V: TRBV7-8; length: 14; size: few; J: TRBJ2-2
DNA: TGTGCCAGCAGCCAACTCCCGGGGGCCCCAGATACGCAGTATTTT; CDR3: CASSQLPGAPDTQYF; D: .; V: TRBV4-2; length: 15; size: many; J: TRBJ2-3
DNA: TGTGCCAGCAGCTCGGACGAGAACACTGAAGCTTTCTTT; CDR3: CASSSDENTEAFF; D: .; V: TRBV7-6; length: 13; size: .; J: TRBJ1-1
DNA: TGCAGTGCTAGAGAGCCTAGCGGAGAGACCCAGTACTTC; CDR3: CSAREPSGETQYF; D: TRBD2; V: TRBV20-1; length: 13; size: .; J: TRBJ2-5
DNA: TGCAGTGCCCCGGGGACAGGGGTCCCTTCACTCACAGATACGCAGTATTTT; CDR3: CSAPGTGVPSLTDTQYF; D: TRBD1; V: TRBV20-1; length: 17; size: .; J: TRBJ2-3
DNA: TGCGCCAGCAGCTTGGTAGCGGGACTCTACAATGAGCAGTTCTTC; CDR3: CASSLVAGLYNEQFF; D: TRBD2; V: TRBV5-1; length: 15; size: few; J: TRBJ2-1
DNA: TGCGCCAGCAGCCATCGTAGCGGGAGGGCTATTGAGCAGTTCTTC; CDR3: CASSHRSGRAIEQFF; D: TRBD2; V: TRBV10-2; length: 15; size: many; J: TRBJ2-1
DNA: TGCAGTGCTAGAGATGGGGGTACAGGTGAAAAACTGTTTTTT; CDR3: CSARDGGTGEKLFF; D: .; V: TRBV20-1; length: 14; size: .; J: TRBJ1-4
DNA: TGCAGTGCCTCTGTTAGGGACTCCCGCGAGCAGTACTTC; CDR3: CSASVRDSREQYF; D: .; V: TRBV20-1; length: 13; size: many; J: TRBJ2-7
DNA: TGTGCCAGCAGTCTGGACAGGGAAAATTCCTACGAGCAGTACTTC; CDR3: CASSLDRENSYEQYF; D: TRBD1; V: TRBV12-3/TRBV12-4; length: 15; size: many; J: TRBJ2-7
DNA: TGCAGTGCTAACGACTATGGCTACACCTTC; CDR3: CSANDYGYTF; D: .; V: TRBV20-1; length: 10; size: many; J: TRBJ1-2
DNA: TGCAGTGCTAGAGTAGGGGGTATTGGAAACACCATATATTTT; CDR3: CSARVGGIGNTIYF; D: .; V: TRBV20-1; length: 14; size: many; J: TRBJ1-3
DNA: TGTGCCAGCAGTTCCGACACCCCCGAGCAGTATTTT; CDR3: CASSSDTPEQYF; D: .; V: TRBV6-6; length: 12; size: .; J: TRBJ2-3
DNA: TGCAGTGCTACCCGACTAGCGGGACTGCAAGAGACCCAGTACTTT; CDR3: CSATRLAGLQETQYF; D: TRBD2; V: TRBV20-1; length: 15; size: .; J: TRBJ2-5
DNA: TGTGCCAGCAGTTTGGGACAGGCGTCTGAAGCTTTCTTT; CDR3: CASSLGQASEAFF; D: TRBD1; V: TRBV12-3/TRBV12-4; length: 13; size: medium-sized; J: TRBJ1-1
DNA: TGCGCCAGCAGCCAAGTCGAGACAGGGATCACTGAAGCTTTCTTT; CDR3: CASSQVETGITEAFF; D: TRBD1; V: TRBV4-1; length: 15; size: many; J: TRBJ1-1
DNA: TGCAGTGCTAGACGGGACAGGGGATTGGGCAATCAGCCCCAGCATTTT; CDR3: CSARRDRGLGNQPQHF; D: TRBD1; V: TRBV20-1; length: 16; size: few; J: TRBJ1-5
DNA: TGCGCCAGCAGCTCAACAGGGTCAGGCACCGGGGAGCTGTTTTTT; CDR3: CASSSTGSGTGELFF; D: .; V: TRBV5-1; length: 15; size: .; J: TRBJ2-2
DNA: TGTGCCAGCAGCTTCCCCCCGGGACAGGGAGGCGAGCAGTACTTC; CDR3: CASSFPPGQGGEQYF; D: TRBD1; V: TRBV7-9; length: 15; size: many; J: TRBJ2-7
DNA: TGCAGTGCTAGACCACTAGCGGGCAGCTCCTACAATGAGCAGTTCTTC; CDR3: CSARPLAGSSYNEQFF; D: TRBD2; V: TRBV20-1; length: 16; size: many; J: TRBJ2-1
DNA: TGTGCCAGCAGCTTTTCAGCGGGGCGAGGGGCCTACTATGGCTACACCTTC; CDR3: CASSFSAGRGAYYGYTF; D: .; V: TRBV7-9; length: 17; size: few; J: TRBJ1-2
DNA: TGTGCCAGCAGTGGAGGGGGGGTAGATCAGCCCCAGCATTTT; CDR3: CASSGGGVDQPQHF; D: .; V: TRBV6-1; length: 14; size: many; J: TRBJ1-5
DNA: TGCAGTGCTAGAAAAGGTACTACGTACTACAATGAGCAGTTCTTC; CDR3: CSARKGTTYYNEQFF; D: .; V: TRBV20-1; length: 15; size: many; J: TRBJ2-1
DNA: TGCGCCAGCAGCCAGGACAGGGACACCGGGGAGCTGTTTTTT; CDR3: CASSQDRDTGELFF; D: TRBD1; V: TRBV5-1; length: 14; size: many; J: TRBJ2-2
DNA: TGTGCCAGCAGTCCCGGGACTAGAGGAGAGACCCAGTACTTC; CDR3: CASSPGTRGETQYF; D: TRBD2; V: TRBV7-2; length: 14; size: many; J: TRBJ2-5
DNA: TGCGCCAGCAGCTGGGACGGTAGCAATCAGCCCCAGCATTTT; CDR3: CASSWDGSNQPQHF; D: .; V: TRBV5-1; length: 14; size: many; J: TRBJ1-5
DNA: TGTGCCAGCACCACAGCGGGGAGTACTGGGGAGCTGTTTTTT; CDR3: CASTTAGSTGELFF; D: TRBD2; V: TRBV7-8; length: 14; size: many; J: TRBJ2-2
DNA: TGCGCCAGCAGCATAGACTACACCCGGGAGCTGTTTTTT; CDR3: CASSIDYTRELFF; D: .; V: TRBV5-1; length: 13; size: many; J: TRBJ2-2
DNA: TGCGCCAGCAGCCCCGGGACTAGCGGGACAGACATTCAGTACTTC; CDR3: CASSPGTSGTDIQYF; D: TRBD2; V: TRBV4-3; length: 15; size: many; J: TRBJ2-4
DNA: TGCAGCGTTGGGACGGGTGATATAGCTTTCTTT; CDR3: CSVGTGDIAFF; D: .; V: TRBV29-1; length: 11; size: medium-sized; J: TRBJ1-1
DNA: TGTGCCACCAGTGACCCATCGCTGACTAGCGGGTCCAACAATGAGCAGTTCTTC; CDR3: CATSDPSLTSGSNNEQFF; D: TRBD2; V: TRBV24-1; length: 18; size: many; J: TRBJ2-1
DNA: TGCGCCAGCAGCCCCAGGGGGCGGGAGAACATTCAGTACTTC; CDR3: CASSPRGRENIQYF; D: .; V: TRBV5-1; length: 14; size: many; J: TRBJ2-4
DNA: TGCGCCAGCAGCTTGGGACAGGGGAACAATGAGCAGTTCTTC; CDR3: CASSLGQGNNEQFF; D: TRBD1; V: TRBV5-1; length: 14; size: .; J: TRBJ2-1
DNA: TGCAGTGCTAGGGGACAGGAGTTCGCCGGGGAGCTGTTTTTT; CDR3: CSARGQEFAGELFF; D: TRBD1; V: TRBV20-1; length: 14; size: many; J: TRBJ2-2